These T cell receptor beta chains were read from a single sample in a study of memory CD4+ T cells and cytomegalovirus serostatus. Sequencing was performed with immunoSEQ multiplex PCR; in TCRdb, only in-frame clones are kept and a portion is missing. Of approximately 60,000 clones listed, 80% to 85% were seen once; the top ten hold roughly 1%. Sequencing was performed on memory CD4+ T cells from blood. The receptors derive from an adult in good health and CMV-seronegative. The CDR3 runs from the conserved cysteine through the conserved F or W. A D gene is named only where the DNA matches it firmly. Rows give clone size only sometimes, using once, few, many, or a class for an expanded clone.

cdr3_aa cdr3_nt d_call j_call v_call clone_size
CARQQGLTSTDTQYF TGTGCTAGACAACAGGGGCTTACTAGCACAGATACGCAGTATTTT TRBD1 TRBJ2-3 TRBV12-5 -
CAISELTGNTEAFF TGTGCCATCAGCGAACTTACAGGGAACACTGAAGCTTTCTTT - TRBJ1-1 TRBV10-3 -
CAWSRGQGTDTQYF TGTGCCTGGAGTAGGGGACAGGGCACAGATACGCAGTATTTT TRBD1 TRBJ2-3 TRBV30 -
CASSDRLAGGVETQYF TGTGCCAGCAGCGACCGACTAGCGGGAGGGGTGGAGACCCAGTACTTC TRBD2 TRBJ2-5 TRBV11-2 -
CASSVGTSQKSEQYF TGTGCCAGCAGCGTCGGGACTAGCCAAAAGAGCGAGCAGTACTTC TRBD2 TRBJ2-7 TRBV9 -
CASSGGISGQPQHF TGTGCCAGCAGTGGAGGGATTTCGGGACAGCCCCAGCATTTT - TRBJ1-5 TRBV6-1 -
CASQSGTSGRNNEQFF TGTGCCAGCCAATCCGGGACTAGCGGGAGGAACAATGAGCAGTTCTTC TRBD2 TRBJ2-1 TRBV11-2 -
CASSAPGQGSGANVLTF TGTGCCAGCAGCGCTCCGGGACAGGGCTCTGGGGCCAACGTCCTGACTTTC TRBD1 TRBJ2-6 TRBV7-3 -
CASTRLSGSGTGELFF TGTGCCAGTACTCGCCTCAGCGGGAGCGGCACCGGGGAGCTGTTTTTT TRBD2 TRBJ2-2 TRBV28 -
CASSLGGTGGTEAFF TGTGCCAGCAGCTTAGGAGGGACAGGTGGCACTGAAGCTTTCTTT TRBD1 TRBJ1-1 TRBV7-2 -
CASSAGATYEKLFF TGTGCCAGCAGCGCGGGGGCTACTTATGAAAAACTGTTTTTT - TRBJ1-4 TRBV9 -
CASSLGPTGPSKETQYF TGTGCCAGCAGCTTAGGGCCGACAGGGCCTTCAAAAGAGACCCAGTACTTC TRBD1 TRBJ2-5 TRBV11-3 -
CASSTQGATGPQHF TGCGCCAGCAGCACACAGGGGGCGACCGGGCCCCAGCATTTT TRBD1 TRBJ1-5 TRBV4-1 -
CASSSHSSAGEQFF TGTGCCAGCAGTTCGCATTCTAGCGCGGGTGAGCAGTTCTTC - TRBJ2-1 TRBV6-5 once
CASSYDFTGGRAKNIQYF TGTGCCAGCAGCTATGATTTTACAGGGGGGCGAGCCAAAAACATTCAGTACTTC TRBD1 TRBJ2-4 TRBV11-2 -
CASSISLSSSYEQYF TGTGCCAGTAGTATCTCGCTGAGCAGCTCCTACGAGCAGTACTTC - TRBJ2-7 TRBV19 few
CASWEQGFYGYTF TGTGCCAGCTGGGAACAGGGATTCTATGGCTACACCTTC - TRBJ1-2 TRBV28 -
CASSDSGKANIQYF TGCGCCAGCAGTGACAGCGGGAAGGCGAACATTCAGTACTTC TRBD2 TRBJ2-4 TRBV10-2 -
CASSLPGGQGWYEQYF TGTGCCAGCAGCTTACCTGGGGGACAGGGGTGGTACGAGCAGTACTTC TRBD1 TRBJ2-7 TRBV11-3 -
CASSEGQWSSYEQYF TGTGCCAGCAGTGAGGGACAGTGGAGCTCCTACGAGCAGTACTTC TRBD1 TRBJ2-7 TRBV6-1 -
CASSTASGGEKLFF TGTGCCAGCAGTACCGCGAGCGGGGGCGAAAAACTGTTTTTT - TRBJ1-4 TRBV6-6 -
CATSRDPAYEQYF TGTGCCACCAGCAGAGATCCCGCCTACGAGCAGTACTTC - TRBJ2-7 TRBV15 -
CASRRTGRADTQYF TGTGCCAGCAGGAGGACAGGGAGGGCAGATACGCAGTATTTT - TRBJ2-3 TRBV6-6 few
CASSLPPLKFDTDTQYF TGTGCCAGCAGTTTGCCACCGCTAAAATTTGACACAGATACGCAGTATTTT - TRBJ2-3 TRBV28 -
CASRSSYRVSHGYTF TGTGCCAGCAGGAGCTCTTACAGGGTCAGTCATGGCTACACCTTC - TRBJ1-2 TRBV6-5 -
CATSKQMNTEAFF TGTGCCACCAGCAAGCAGATGAACACTGAAGCTTTCTTT - TRBJ1-1 TRBV15 -
CASSSVGAETQYF TGTGCCAGCAGTTCTGTGGGGGCGGAGACCCAGTACTTC - TRBJ2-5 TRBV7-7 -
CASSYSNTGPSKWLFF TGTGCCAGCAGTTACTCGAATACAGGGCCTTCCAAGTGGCTGTTTTTT - TRBJ1-4 TRBV6-5 once
CASSRNSYQPQHF TGTGCCAGCAGCCGAAACAGCTATCAGCCCCAGCATTTT - TRBJ1-5 TRBV9 -
CASNLQGAPSGANVLTF TGTGCCAGCAACCTACAGGGGGCTCCTTCTGGGGCCAACGTCCTGACTTTC TRBD1 TRBJ2-6 TRBV5-6 once
CASSRDRRLMNTEAFF TGTGCCAGTAGCAGGGACAGGCGACTTATGAACACTGAAGCTTTCTTT TRBD1 TRBJ1-1 TRBV19 -
CASSFRTAQGDTQYF TGTGCCAGCAGCTTTCGGACAGCCCAAGGAGATACGCAGTATTTT - TRBJ2-3 TRBV5-6 -
CASSFRIPGSAEAFF TGTGCCAGCAGCTTCAGGATCCCCGGCTCAGCTGAAGCTTTCTTT - TRBJ1-1 TRBV5-5 -
CASTPGTITYEQYF TGTGCCAGCACCCCCGGGACTATAACCTACGAGCAGTACTTC TRBD2 TRBJ2-7 TRBV5-6 -
CASRGKLFF TGTGCCAGCAGGGGAAAACTGTTTTTT - TRBJ1-4 TRBV27 -
CASSFGQYNQPQHF TGTGCCAGTAGTTTTGGGCAGTACAATCAGCCCCAGCATTTT - TRBJ1-5 TRBV19 -
CASTFGQRYNEQFF TGTGCCAGCACCTTCGGACAGAGATACAATGAGCAGTTCTTC - TRBJ2-1 TRBV7-2 -
CASSFPPGMGGYTF TGTGCCAGCAGTTTCCCCCCAGGGATGGGTGGCTACACCTTC - TRBJ1-2 TRBV28 -
CASSSSGSWRNEQFF TGTGCCAGCAGCTCTAGCGGGAGCTGGCGCAATGAGCAGTTCTTC TRBD2 TRBJ2-1 TRBV7-2 -
CASSPNRDRERGYTF TGTGCCAGCAGCCCCAACCGGGATAGGGAGCGTGGCTACACCTTC - TRBJ1-2 TRBV11-2 -
CASQQSRGSGANVLTF TGTGCCAGCCAACAAAGCAGGGGCTCTGGGGCCAACGTCCTGACTTTC - TRBJ2-6 TRBV7-9 -
CASSEAYQGEQFF TGTGCCAGCAGTGAAGCGTATCAGGGTGAGCAGTTCTTC - TRBJ2-1 TRBV2 -
CASSGTASLNTEAFF TGTGCCAGCAGTGGGACTGCATCTTTGAACACTGAAGCTTTCTTT - TRBJ1-1 TRBV6-6 -
CASSLPGQGTGGYTF TGTGCCAGTAGCCTACCTGGACAGGGGACGGGTGGCTACACCTTC TRBD1 TRBJ1-2 TRBV19 -
CASRNLKAGSTDTQYF TGTGCCAGTAGGAATCTAAAAGCGGGAAGCACAGATACGCAGTATTTT TRBD2 TRBJ2-3 TRBV19 few
CASSQQEGPPNYGYTF TGCGCCAGCAGCCAACAAGAGGGACCGCCGAACTATGGCTACACCTTC - TRBJ1-2 TRBV4-1 -
CASSWTTRTDTQYF TGTGCCAGCAGCTGGACGACGCGGACAGATACGCAGTATTTT - TRBJ2-3 TRBV7-9 few
CASSQDRVEGYTF TGTGCCAGCAGCCAAGACAGGGTTGAAGGCTACACCTTC TRBD1 TRBJ1-2 TRBV7-2 -
CASSQGQSSGNTIYF TGCGCCAGCAGCCAAGGGCAGAGCTCTGGAAACACCATATATTTT - TRBJ1-3 TRBV4-3 -
CASSLAGTGGYTF TGTGCCAGCAGCTTAGCCGGGACAGGGGGCTACACCTTC TRBD1 TRBJ1-2 TRBV7-2 -